Listed below are T cell receptor beta chains from one sample, sequenced in a study of Graves' ophthalmopathy and Graves' hyperthyroidism. TCRdb reprocessed the multiplex PCR reads via MiXCR and lists one record per CDR3 protein. The repertoire holds about 550,000 distinct CDR3 sequences, 39% seen once, with about 4.6% in the top ten. Sequences were obtained from peripheral blood or thyroid tissue (not recorded which). These receptors originate from an adult man with Graves' hyperthyroidism. The conserved cysteine and the conserved F or W are not part of the CDR3 here. The order of the fields is CDR3 protein, V gene.

ASSLTGTADEKLF TRBV5-1
ASSESQGTETQY TRBV2
ASSQDLGGLNYGYT TRBV4-1
ASSEFGDTNEKLF TRBV25-1
SARVFSGLANEQY TRBV20-1
SVGTPEAF TRBV29-1
SAKGPTNEKLF TRBV20-1
ASRGTSTNEKLF TRBV2
AWKKRGGPGSYEQY TRBV7-3
ASSRQVLDTQY TRBV19
ASSQEGAGPPWTQC TRBV2
ASSLAPFTGDSNQPQH TRBV12-3/TRBV12-4
ASSEGTGSGGYT TRBV2
ASSFGNSYYYEQY TRBV11-2
SVAASGLGETQH TRBV29-1
ASSWDRNSPLH TRBV6-1
ASSYAGGSYEQY TRBV7-2
SANTGTGGSAEAF TRBV20-1
AISESTDSYEQY TRBV10-3
ASSVEGGNTGELF TRBV9